This T cell receptor (beta chain) was sequenced for a study of cytomegalovirus exposure and HLA in healthy donors. Measured with immunoSEQ multiplex PCR; TCRdb has only the in-frame clones, and not every one. Among roughly 56,000 clones listed, just over 90% were seen once. An approximately 120-subject validation cohort, separate from the approximately 610-subject first cohort, supplied the donors. This TCR was sampled from a man younger than 35 in good health and CMV-seronegative. The sequenced sample consisted of PBMCs.

CDR3 DNA: TGCGCCAGCAGCCAGGATACAAACAGTGCAACTAATGAAAAACTGTTTTTT. Encoded protein: CASSQDTNSATNEKLFF. V is TRBV4-3 and J is TRBJ1-4; D is unclear. Per germline, CDR1 LGHNA and CDR2 YSLEER. Trimming removed 3 bases at V and 0 bases at J, with 14 bases between. The CDR3 length is 17 residues.